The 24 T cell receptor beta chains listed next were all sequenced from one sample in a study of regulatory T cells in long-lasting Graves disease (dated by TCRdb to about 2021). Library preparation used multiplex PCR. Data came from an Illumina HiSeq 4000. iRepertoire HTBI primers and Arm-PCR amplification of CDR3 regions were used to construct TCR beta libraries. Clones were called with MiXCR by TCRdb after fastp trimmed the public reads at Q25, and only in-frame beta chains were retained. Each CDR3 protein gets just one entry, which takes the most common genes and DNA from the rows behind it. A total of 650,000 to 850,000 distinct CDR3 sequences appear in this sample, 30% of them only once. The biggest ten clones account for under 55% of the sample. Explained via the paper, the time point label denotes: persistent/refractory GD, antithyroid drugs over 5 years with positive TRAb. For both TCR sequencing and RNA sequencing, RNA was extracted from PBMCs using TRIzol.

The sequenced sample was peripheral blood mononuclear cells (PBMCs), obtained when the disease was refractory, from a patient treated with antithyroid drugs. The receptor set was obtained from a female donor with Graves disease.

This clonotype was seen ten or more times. The CDR3 protein is CASSEYGGEQYF. CDR3 DNA sequence: TGTGCCAGCAGTGAATATGGGGGAGAGCAGTACTTC. The rearrangement joins TRBV6-1 to TRBJ2-7; TRBD1 or TRBD2 may be the D gene (5 bases each). This CDR3 is built from 12 residues. Trimming took off 2 bases at V and 7 bases at J, with 9 bases between the two ends. Germline loops: CDR1 MNHNS, CDR2 SASEGT.

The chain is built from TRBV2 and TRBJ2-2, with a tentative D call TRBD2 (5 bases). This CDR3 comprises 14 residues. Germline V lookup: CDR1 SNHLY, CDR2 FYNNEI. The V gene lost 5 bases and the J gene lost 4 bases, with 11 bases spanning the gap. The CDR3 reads CASSPDWPTGELFF. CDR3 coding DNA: TGTGCCAGCAGTCCGGACTGGCCCACCGGGGAGCTGTTTTTT.

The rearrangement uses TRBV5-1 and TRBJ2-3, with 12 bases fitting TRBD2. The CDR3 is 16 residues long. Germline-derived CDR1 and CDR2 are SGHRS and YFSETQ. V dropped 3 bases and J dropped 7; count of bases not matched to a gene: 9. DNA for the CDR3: TGCGCCAGCAGCTACCTAGCGGGAGGGCCCGAGAATACGCAGTATTTT. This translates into CASSYLAGGPENTQYF.

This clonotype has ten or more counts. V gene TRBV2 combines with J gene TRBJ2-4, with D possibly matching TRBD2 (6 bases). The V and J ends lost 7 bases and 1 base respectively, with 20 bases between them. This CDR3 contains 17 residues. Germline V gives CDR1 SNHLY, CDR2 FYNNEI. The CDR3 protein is CASMEGIKVRAKNIQYF. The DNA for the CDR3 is TGTGCCAGCATGGAGGGGATTAAGGTTAGGGCCAAAAACATTCAGTACTTC. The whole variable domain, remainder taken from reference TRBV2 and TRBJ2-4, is EPEVTQTPSHQVTQMGQEVILRCVPISNHLYFYWYRQILGQKVEFLVSFYNNEISEKSEIFDDQFSVERPDGSNFTLKIRSTKLEDSAMYFCASMEGIKVRAKNIQYFGAGTRLSVL.

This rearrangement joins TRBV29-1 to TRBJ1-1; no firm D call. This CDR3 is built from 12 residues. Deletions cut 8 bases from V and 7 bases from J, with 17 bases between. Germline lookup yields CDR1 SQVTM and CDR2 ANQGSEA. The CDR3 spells CSPEWEVVEAFF. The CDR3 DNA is TGCAGCCCCGAATGGGAGGTAGTTGAAGCTTTCTTT.

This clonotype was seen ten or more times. The chain's CDR3 is CASSYGRWSNQPQHF. The DNA of the CDR3 is TGTGCCAGCAGTTACGGACGGTGGAGCAATCAGCCCCAGCATTTT. The chain carries TRBV28 and TRBJ1-5; D is unresolved. Per the germline V gene, CDR1 is MDHEN and CDR2 is SYDVKM. V was cut by 4 bases and J by 1 base, with 11 bases left in between. There are 15 residues in the CDR3.

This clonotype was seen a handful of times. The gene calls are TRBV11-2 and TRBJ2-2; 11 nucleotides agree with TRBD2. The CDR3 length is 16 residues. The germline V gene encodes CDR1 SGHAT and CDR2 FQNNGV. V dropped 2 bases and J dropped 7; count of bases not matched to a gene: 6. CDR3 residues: CASSLTSGSQLGELFF. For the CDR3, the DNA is TGTGCCAGCAGCTTAACTAGCGGGAGTCAGCTCGGGGAGCTGTTTTTT.

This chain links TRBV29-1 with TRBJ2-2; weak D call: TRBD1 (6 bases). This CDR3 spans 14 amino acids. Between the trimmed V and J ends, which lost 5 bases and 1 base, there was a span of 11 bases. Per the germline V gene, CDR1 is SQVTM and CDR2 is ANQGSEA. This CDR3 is CSVWTAENTGELFF. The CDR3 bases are TGCAGCGTTTGGACAGCTGAGAACACCGGGGAGCTGTTTTTT.

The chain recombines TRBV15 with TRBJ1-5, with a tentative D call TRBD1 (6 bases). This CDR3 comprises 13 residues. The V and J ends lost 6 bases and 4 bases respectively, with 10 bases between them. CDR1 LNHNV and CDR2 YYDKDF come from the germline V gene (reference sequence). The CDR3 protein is CATRGTFNQPQHF. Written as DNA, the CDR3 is TGTGCCACCAGGGGGACATTTAATCAGCCCCAGCATTTT.

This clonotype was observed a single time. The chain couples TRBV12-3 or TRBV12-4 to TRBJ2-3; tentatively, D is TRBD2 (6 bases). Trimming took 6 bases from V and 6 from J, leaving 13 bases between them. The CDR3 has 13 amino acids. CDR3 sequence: CASRRDVQDTQYF. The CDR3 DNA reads TGTGCCAGCAGGCGGGACGTTCAGGATACGCAGTATTTT.

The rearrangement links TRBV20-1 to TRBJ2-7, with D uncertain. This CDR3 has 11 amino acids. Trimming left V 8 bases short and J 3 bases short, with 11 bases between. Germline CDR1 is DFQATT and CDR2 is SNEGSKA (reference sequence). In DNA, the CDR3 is TGCAGTACCTTAGGAATCTACGAGCAGTACTTC. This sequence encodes CSTLGIYEQYF.

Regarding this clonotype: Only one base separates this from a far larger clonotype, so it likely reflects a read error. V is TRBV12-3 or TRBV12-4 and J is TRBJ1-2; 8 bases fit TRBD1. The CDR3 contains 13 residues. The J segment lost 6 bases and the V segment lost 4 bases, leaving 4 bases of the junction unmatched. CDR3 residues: CASSSDRDHGYTF. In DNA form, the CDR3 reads TGTGCCAGCAGTTCGGACAGGGACCATGGCTACACCTTC.

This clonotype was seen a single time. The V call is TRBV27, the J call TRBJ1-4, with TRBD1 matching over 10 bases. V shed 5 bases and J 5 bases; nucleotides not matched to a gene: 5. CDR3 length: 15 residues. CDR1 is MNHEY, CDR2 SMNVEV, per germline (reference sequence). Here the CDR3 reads CASSNGTGENEKLFF. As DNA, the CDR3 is TGTGCCAGCAGTAATGGGACAGGGGAAAATGAAAAACTGTTTTTT.

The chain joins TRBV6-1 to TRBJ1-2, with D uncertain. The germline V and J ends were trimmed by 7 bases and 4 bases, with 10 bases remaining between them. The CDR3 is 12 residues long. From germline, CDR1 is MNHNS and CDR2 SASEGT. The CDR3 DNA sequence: TGTGCCAGCATGGGCAGGAGCTATGGCTACACCTTC. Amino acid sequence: CASMGRSYGYTF.

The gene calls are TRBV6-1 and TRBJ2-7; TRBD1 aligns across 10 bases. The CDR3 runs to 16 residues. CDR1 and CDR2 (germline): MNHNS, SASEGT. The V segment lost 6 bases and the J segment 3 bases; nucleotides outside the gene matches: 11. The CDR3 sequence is CASSHHPRDRGYEQYF. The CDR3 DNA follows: TGTGCCAGCAGCCACCACCCCCGGGACAGGGGCTACGAGCAGTACTTC.

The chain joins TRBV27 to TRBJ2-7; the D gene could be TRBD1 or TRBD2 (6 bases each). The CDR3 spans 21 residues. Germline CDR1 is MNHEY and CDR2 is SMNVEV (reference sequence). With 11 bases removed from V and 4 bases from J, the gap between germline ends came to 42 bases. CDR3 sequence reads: CAGNYTTRTARRASSDYEQYF. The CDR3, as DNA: TGTGCCGGAAACTACACCACCCGGACAGCCCGGAGGGCTAGCTCGGATTACGAGCAGTACTTC.

CDR3 residues: CSARVGQGNTEAFF. CDR3 sequence (DNA): TGCAGTGCTAGGGTCGGACAGGGGAACACTGAAGCTTTCTTT. The chain recombines TRBV20-1 with TRBJ1-1, with 8 bases aligning to TRBD1. Looked up from germline, CDR1 is DFQATT and CDR2 is SNEGSKA (reference sequence). The CDR3 is 14 residues long. V was clipped by 3 bases and J by 1 base; unmatched bases: 4.

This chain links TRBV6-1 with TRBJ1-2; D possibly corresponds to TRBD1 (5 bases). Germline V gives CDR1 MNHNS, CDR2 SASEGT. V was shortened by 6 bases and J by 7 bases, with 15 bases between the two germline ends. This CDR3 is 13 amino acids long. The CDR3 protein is CASRQDNFGGYTF. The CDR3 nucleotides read TGTGCCAGCAGACAGGACAACTTCGGTGGCTACACCTTC.

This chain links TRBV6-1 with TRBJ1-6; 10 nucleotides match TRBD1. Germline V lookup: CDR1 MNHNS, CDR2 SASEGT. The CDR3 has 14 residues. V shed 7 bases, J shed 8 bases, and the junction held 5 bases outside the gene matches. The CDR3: CASTPGQGDSPLHF. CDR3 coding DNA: TGTGCCAGCACCCCCGGACAGGGGGATTCACCCCTCCACTTT.

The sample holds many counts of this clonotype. The CDR3 bases are TGTGCCAGCAGTGAACTACAAGCGAACACTGAAGCTTTCTTT. This sequence encodes CASSELQANTEAFF. The chain has TRBV6-1 and TRBJ1-1; D gene ambiguous. Germline CDR1 and CDR2: MNHNS and SASEGT. The CDR3 runs 14 residues. V was clipped by 2 bases and J by 1 base, with 8 bases between them.

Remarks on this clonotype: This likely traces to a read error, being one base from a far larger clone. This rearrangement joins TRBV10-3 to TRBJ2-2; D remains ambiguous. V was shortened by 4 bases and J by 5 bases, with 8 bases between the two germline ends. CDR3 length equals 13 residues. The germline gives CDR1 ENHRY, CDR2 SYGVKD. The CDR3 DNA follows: TGTGCCATCAGTGTGACGGAGACCGGGGAGCTGTTTTTT. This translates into CAISVTETGELFF.

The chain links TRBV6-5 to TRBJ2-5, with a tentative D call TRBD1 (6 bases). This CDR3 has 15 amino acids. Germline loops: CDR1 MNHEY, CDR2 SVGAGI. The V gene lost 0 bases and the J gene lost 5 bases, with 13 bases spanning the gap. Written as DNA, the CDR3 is TGTGCCAGCAGTTACTCGCACAGGGAAGAGGAGACCCAGTACTTC. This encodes CASSYSHREEETQYF.

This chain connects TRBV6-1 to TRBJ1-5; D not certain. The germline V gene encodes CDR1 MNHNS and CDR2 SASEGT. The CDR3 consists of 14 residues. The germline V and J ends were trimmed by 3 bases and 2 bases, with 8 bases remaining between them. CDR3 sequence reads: CASSEEARNQPQHF. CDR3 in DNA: TGTGCCAGCAGTGAGGAGGCCCGCAATCAGCCCCAGCATTTT.

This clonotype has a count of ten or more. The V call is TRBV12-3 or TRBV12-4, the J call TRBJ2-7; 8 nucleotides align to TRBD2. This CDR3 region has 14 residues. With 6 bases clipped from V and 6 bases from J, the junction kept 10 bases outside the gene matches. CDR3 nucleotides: TGTGCCAGCAGACCCAGCGGGAGAGGCTCCGAGCAGTACTTC. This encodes CASRPSGRGSEQYF.